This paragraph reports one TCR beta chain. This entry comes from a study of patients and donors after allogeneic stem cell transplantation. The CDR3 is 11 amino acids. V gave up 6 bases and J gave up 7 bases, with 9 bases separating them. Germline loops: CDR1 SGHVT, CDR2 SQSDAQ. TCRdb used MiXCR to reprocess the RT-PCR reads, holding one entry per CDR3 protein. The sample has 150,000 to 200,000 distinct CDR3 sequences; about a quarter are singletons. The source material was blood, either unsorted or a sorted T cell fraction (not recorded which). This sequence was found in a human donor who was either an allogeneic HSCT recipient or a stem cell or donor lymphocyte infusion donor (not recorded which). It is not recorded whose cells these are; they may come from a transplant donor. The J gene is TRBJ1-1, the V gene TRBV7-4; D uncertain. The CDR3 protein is CASRHHLEAFF. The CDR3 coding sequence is TGTGCCAGCAGACACCACCTTGAAGCTTTCTTT.